Only one count was recorded for the clone carrying this T cell receptor (beta chain). The entry originates in a study of TIL therapy for anti-PD-1-resistant metastatic lung cancer. For the study at large: By whole-exome sequencing, median non-synonymous tumor mutation burden was roughly 1.4 mutations per megabase.

Germline V gene data show CDR1 as SGHRS and CDR2 as YFSETQ. Trimming cost V 4 bases and J 2 bases; bases outside gene matches: 7. The CDR3 covers 17 residues. The immunoSEQ assay was v3. The data were produced by immunoSEQ multiplex PCR, yet TCRdb's version contains in-frame clones alone and is incomplete. The sample has roughly 7,000 clones; about 64% are singletons. Time point of the sample: pre-treatment sample, taken before nivolumab and TIL therapy. Most excised metastases sampled were pleural nodules or supraclavicular lymph nodes. The source of this sequence is a person aged 25-85 years with non-small cell lung cancer. This material consisted of tumor tissue, taken at baseline. The chain recombines TRBV5-1 with TRBJ2-2, with TRBD2 matching over 11 bases. The CDR3 sequence: CASSGISGRANTGELFF. The CDR3 coding sequence is TGCGCCAGCAGCGGCATTAGCGGGAGGGCCAACACCGGGGAGCTGTTTTTT.